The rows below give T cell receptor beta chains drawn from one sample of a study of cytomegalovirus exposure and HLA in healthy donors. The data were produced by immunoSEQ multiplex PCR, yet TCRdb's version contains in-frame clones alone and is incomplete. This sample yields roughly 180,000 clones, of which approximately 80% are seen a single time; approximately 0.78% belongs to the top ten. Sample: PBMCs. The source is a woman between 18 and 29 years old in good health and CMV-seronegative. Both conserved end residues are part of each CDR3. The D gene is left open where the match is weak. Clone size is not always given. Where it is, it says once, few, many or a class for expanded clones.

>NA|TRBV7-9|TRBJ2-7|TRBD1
TGTGCCAGCAGTTCAGGGGGCACCTACGAGCAGTACTTC
CASSSGGTYEQYF
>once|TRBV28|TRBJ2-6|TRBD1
TGTGCCAGCGGGACAGGGACCAGCTCTGGGGCCAACGTCCTGACTTTC
CASGTGTSSGANVLTF
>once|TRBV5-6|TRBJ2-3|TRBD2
TGTGCCAGCAGCGTGGGGGGGAGGAGCACAGATACGCAGTATTTT
CASSVGGRSTDTQYF
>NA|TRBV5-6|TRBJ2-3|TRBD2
TGTGCCAGCAGCTTGGTCCTAGCGGGGGGAGATACGCAGTATTTT
CASSLVLAGGDTQYF
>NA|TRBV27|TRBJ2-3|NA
TGTGCCAGCAGTTGGGTCGGGGGAATAGATACGCAGTATTTT
CASSWVGGIDTQYF
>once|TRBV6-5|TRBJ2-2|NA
TGTGCCAGCAGTTACGGACAGATCCCCGGGGAGCTGTTTTTT
CASSYGQIPGELFF
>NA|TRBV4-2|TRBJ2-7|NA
TGTGCCAGCAGCCCCTCGGCAGGGTCCCACGAGCAGTACTTC
CASSPSAGSHEQYF
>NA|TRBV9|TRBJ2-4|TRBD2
TGTGCCAGCAGCGTGGCGGGGGGGAGTTTAAACATTCAGTACTTC
CASSVAGGSLNIQYF
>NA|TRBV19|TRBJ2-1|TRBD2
TGTGCCAGTACCCCGGGGGGGAACACGTTGAGCTCCTACAATGAGCAGTTCTTC
CASTPGGNTLSSYNEQFF
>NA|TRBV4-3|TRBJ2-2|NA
TGCGCCAGCAGCCCCTGGGGACACTTGGGGAACACCGGGGAGCTGTTTTTT
CASSPWGHLGNTGELFF
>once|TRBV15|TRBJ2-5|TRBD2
TGTGCCACCAGCAGAGACCGCCTACTAGCGGGAGAAGCGGCGCAGTACTTC
CATSRDRLLAGEAAQYF
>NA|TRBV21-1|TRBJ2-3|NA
TGTGCCAGCAACCGCCTGACAGGGGGCCTTAACACAGATACGCAGTATTTT
CASNRLTGGLNTDTQYF
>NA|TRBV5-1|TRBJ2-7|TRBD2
TGCGCCAGCAGCACCGGGACTAGCGGGGACTCCTACGAGCAGTACTTC
CASSTGTSGDSYEQYF
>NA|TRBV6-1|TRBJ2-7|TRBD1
TGTGCCAGCAGTGACTCCGGGACAGGGGGCTACGAGCAGTACTTC
CASSDSGTGGYEQYF
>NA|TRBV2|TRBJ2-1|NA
TGTGCCAGCAGGGAAAGACTAGGGGGCCTATACAATGAGCAGTTCTTC
CASRERLGGLYNEQFF
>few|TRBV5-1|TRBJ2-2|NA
TGCGCCAGCAGCTTGACAGGGCGATTTGGGGCCGGGGAGCTGTTTTTT
CASSLTGRFGAGELFF
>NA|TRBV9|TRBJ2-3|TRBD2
TGTGCCAGCAGCCCTAGCGGGAGCACAGATACGCAGTATTTT
CASSPSGSTDTQYF
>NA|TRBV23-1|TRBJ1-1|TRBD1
TGCGCCAGCAGTCAATCGGAGACAGGGGTTACTGAAGCTTTCTTT
CASSQSETGVTEAFF
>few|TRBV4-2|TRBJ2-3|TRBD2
TGTGCCAGCAGCCAGGTTAGCGGGAGGGTTGGTGATACGCAGTATTTT
CASSQVSGRVGDTQYF
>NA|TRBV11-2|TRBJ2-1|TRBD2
TGTGCCAGCAGCTTAGATGCCGCACTAGCGGGAAGTGAGCAGTTCTTC
CASSLDAALAGSEQFF
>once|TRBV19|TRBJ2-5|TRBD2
TGTGCCAGTAGTGGGGGGGGCCAAGAGACCCAGTACTTC
CASSGGGQETQYF
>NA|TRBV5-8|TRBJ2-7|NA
TGTGCCAGCATTCAGCGCGGTGGCCGGGAGCAGTACTTC
CASIQRGGREQYF
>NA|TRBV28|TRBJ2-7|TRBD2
TGTGCCAGCAGTCCCCCCCCGGGACTAGCGGGAGGTGGGGGTGCCGAGCAGTACTTC
CASSPPPGLAGGGGAEQYF
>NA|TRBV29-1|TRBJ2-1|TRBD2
TGCAGCGTTGAAATCTCGGCTAGCGGTGAAAGGTTCTTC
CSVEISASGERFF
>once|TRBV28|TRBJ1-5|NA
TGTGCCAGCAGCCGTCCAGGGAGCAATCAGCCCCAGCATTTT
CASSRPGSNQPQHF
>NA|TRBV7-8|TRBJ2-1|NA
TGTGCCAGCAGCTTTGTGGCATCCAATGAGCAGTTCTTC
CASSFVASNEQFF
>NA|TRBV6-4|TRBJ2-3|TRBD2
TGTGCCAGCAGCCCCACCCGGGGGGGCACAGATACGCAGTATTTT
CASSPTRGGTDTQYF
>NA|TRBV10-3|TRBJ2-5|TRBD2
TGTGCCATCAGTGGGGTACACGGGAGGTCTTCCCAAGAGACCCAGTACTTC
CAISGVHGRSSQETQYF
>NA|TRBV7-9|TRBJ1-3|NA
TGTGCCAGCAGCTTAGCGGGGACAGGAAACACCATATATTTT
CASSLAGTGNTIYF
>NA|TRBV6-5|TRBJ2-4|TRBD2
TGTGCCAGCAGTCGGGGGGTCCTAGCCAAAAACATTCAGTACTTC
CASSRGVLAKNIQYF
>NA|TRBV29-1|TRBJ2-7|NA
TGCAGCGCCCGCGAGACAGTCGCCTACGAGCAGTACTTC
CSARETVAYEQYF
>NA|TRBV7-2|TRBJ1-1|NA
TGTGCCAGCAGCTTAGCTGCAGTTATGAACACTGAAGCTTTCTTT
CASSLAAVMNTEAFF
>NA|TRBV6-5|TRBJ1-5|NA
TGTGCCAGCAGACACGACAGGAGCAATCAGCCCCAGCATTTT
CASRHDRSNQPQHF
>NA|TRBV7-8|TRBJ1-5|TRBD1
TGTGCCAGCAGCCGGACAGGGTTCGATCAGCCCCAGCATTTT
CASSRTGFDQPQHF
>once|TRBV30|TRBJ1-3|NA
TGTGCCTGGATCAACGGGGAAAACTTTTCTGGAAACACCATATATTTT
CAWINGENFSGNTIYF
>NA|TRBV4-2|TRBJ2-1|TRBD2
TGTGCCAGCAGCCATCCCGGACTAGCGGGAAGGGGTGAGCAGTTCTTC
CASSHPGLAGRGEQFF
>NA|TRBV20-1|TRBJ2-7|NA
TGCAGTGCAAGGGGTGTCTACGAGCAGTACTTC
CSARGVYEQYF
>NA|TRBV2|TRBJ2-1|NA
TGTGCCAGCAGTAGCACAGGGAGCTCCTACAATGAGCAGTTCTTC
CASSSTGSSYNEQFF
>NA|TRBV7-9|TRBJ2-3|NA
TGTGCCAGCAGCTTATTCCAAGATACGCAGTATTTT
CASSLFQDTQYF
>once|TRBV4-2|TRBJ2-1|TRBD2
TGTGCCAGCAGCCAAGACTCCTTAGCGGGAGGAGTTTACAATGAGCAGTTCTTC
CASSQDSLAGGVYNEQFF
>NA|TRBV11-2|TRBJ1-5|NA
TGTGCCAGCAGCCGCACACGGGGGGCCAATCAGCCCCAGCATTTT
CASSRTRGANQPQHF
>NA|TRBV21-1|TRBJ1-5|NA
TGTGCCAGCAGCAAAGCGGGACAAGACCATAGCAATCAGCCCCAGCATTTT
CASSKAGQDHSNQPQHF
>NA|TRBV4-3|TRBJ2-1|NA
TGCGCCAGCAGCCAAGAGGGACTCGGGACTAGGGGGCACAATGAGCAGTTCTTC
CASSQEGLGTRGHNEQFF
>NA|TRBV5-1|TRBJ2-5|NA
TGCGCCAGCAGCTTGACGGGGGGCGAAGAGACCCAGTACTTC
CASSLTGGEETQYF
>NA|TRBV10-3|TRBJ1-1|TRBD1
TGTGCCATCAGCCCCGACAGGGGATCCACTGAAGCTTTCTTT
CAISPDRGSTEAFF
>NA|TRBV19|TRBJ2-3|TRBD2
TGTGCCAGTAGTATCCCCCTCGGCGGGAGTACGGGCACAGATACGCAGTATTTT
CASSIPLGGSTGTDTQYF
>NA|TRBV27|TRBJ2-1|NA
TGTGCCAGCAGTAGGCCCGGGACTGGAGAGAATCAGTTCTTC
CASSRPGTGENQFF
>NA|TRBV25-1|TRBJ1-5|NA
TGTGCCAGTAGCAGGGGTGGTCAGCCCCAGCATTTT
CASSRGGQPQHF
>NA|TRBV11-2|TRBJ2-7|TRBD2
TGTGCCAGCAGCTTAAATCCTGGGGCTAGCGGGAGGGCCAAGTACGAGCAGTACTTC
CASSLNPGASGRAKYEQYF
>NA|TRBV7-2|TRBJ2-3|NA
TGTGCCAGCAGCTTACAAGATACGCAGTATTTT
CASSLQDTQYF
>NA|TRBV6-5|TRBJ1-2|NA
TGTGCCAGCACCCTACATACCGGACTCCGCTCTGGCTACACCTTC
CASTLHTGLRSGYTF
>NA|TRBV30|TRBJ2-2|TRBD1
TGTGCCTGGAAGGCGGGACAGGGTGCCGGGGAGCTGTTTTTT
CAWKAGQGAGELFF
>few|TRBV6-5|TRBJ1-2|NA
TGTGCCAGCAGTTACTCGATTAGGGGGGGAGGGGGCTACACCTTC
CASSYSIRGGGGYTF
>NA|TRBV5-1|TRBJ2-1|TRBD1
TGCGCCAGCAGCTTGGCCTGGACAGGGGGCTACCGCAATGAGCAGTTCTTC
CASSLAWTGGYRNEQFF
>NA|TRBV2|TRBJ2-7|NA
TGTGCCAGTAAGGTGGGCACAGGTAAAGTCTACGAGCAGTACTTC
CASKVGTGKVYEQYF
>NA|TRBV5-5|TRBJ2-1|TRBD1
TGTGCCAGCAGCTCGCAGGGGGCATGGAATGAGCAGTTCTTC
CASSSQGAWNEQFF
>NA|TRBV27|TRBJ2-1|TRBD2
TGTGCCAGCAGTTCTCCCAATTTAGCGGGACTCGCCAATGAGCAGTTCTTC
CASSSPNLAGLANEQFF
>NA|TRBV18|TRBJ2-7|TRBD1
TGTGCCAGCTCCCTGGGACAGGGGGCCTTCTACGAGCAGTACTTC
CASSLGQGAFYEQYF
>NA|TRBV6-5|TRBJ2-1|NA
TGTGCCAGCAGTTACCTAGACAGGTTTGCCTACAATGAGCAGTTCTTC
CASSYLDRFAYNEQFF